The entry below gives a single T cell receptor beta chain sequence along with its context. Its antigen remains unknown. Clones were sequenced by immunoSEQ multiplex PCR, and TCRdb holds only the in-frame ones, with some missing. The sample yields about 220,000 clones, around 90% seen once. This entry comes from a study of cytomegalovirus exposure and HLA in healthy donors. About the study: The 120 validation repertoires, a later analysis reported, used the same platform as the 550 to 700 repertoires from the first cohort. Points from the study as a whole: The authors confirmed in vitro that three CMV-associated chains were specific for CMV antigens. The authors listed around 150 TCR beta chains as cytomegalovirus-associated. Reports showed the classifier diagnosing cytomegalovirus status with high specificity and sensitivity.

Trimming took 0 bases from V and 0 from J, leaving 9 bases between them. The V gene's germline CDR1 is MNHEY and CDR2 SVGAGI. This CDR3 comprises 16 residues. This receptor was obtained from a woman aged 18-29 years in good health and CMV-seronegative. Sequences were obtained from PBMCs. The chain uses TRBV6-5 and TRBJ2-1, with TRBD2 as a possible D gene (6 bases). The CDR3 protein is CASSYSGGFSYNEQFF. The CDR3 DNA follows: TGTGCCAGCAGTTACTCGGGGGGATTCTCCTACAATGAGCAGTTCTTC.